This paragraph covers one T cell receptor (beta chain) sequence. This sample stems from a study of OX40 agonist ivuxolimab in advanced cancers. Study background: Patients' therapy was ivuxolimab, an antibody that acts as an agonist of OX40 (CD134).

Method: immunoSEQ multiplex PCR; TCRdb's copy keeps in-frame clones and lacks some. This table holds about 75,000 clones, 80% to 90% found once. V shed 5 bases and J shed 0 bases, with 17 bases lying between them. The germline gives CDR1 SGHVS, CDR2 FNYEAQ. The CDR3 is 16 amino acids. The source material was CD4+ or CD8+ T cells sorted from blood, sampled in a trial of the OX40 agonist ivuxolimab. The TCR comes from an adult with an advanced solid tumor such as melanoma, head and neck, liver or kidney cancer. This chain joins TRBV7-6 and TRBJ2-7; D possibly uses TRBD1 or TRBD2 (6 bases each). In DNA form, the CDR3 reads TGTGCCAGCAGCCACGGTACGGGGGCGAGCTCCTACGAGCAGTACTTC. Translating it yields CASSHGTGASSYEQYF.